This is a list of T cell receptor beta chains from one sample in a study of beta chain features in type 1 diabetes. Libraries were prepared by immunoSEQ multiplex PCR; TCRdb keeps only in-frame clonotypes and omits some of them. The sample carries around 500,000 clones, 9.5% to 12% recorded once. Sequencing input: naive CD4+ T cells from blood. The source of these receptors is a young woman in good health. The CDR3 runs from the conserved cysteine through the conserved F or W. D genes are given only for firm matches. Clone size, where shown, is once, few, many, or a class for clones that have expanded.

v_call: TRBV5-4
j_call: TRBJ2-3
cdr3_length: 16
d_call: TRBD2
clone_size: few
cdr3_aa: CASRYGTSVLTDTQYF
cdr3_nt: TGTGCCAGCAGATACGGGACTAGCGTGCTCACAGATACGCAGTATTTT

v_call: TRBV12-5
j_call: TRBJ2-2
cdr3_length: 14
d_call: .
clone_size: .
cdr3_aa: CASGFWERTGELFF
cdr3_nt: TGTGCTAGTGGTTTCTGGGAGCGCACCGGGGAGCTGTTTTTT

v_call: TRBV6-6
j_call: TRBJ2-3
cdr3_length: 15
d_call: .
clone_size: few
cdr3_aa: CASSYSPVPTDTQYF
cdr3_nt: TGTGCCAGCAGTTACTCCCCCGTCCCCACAGATACGCAGTATTTT

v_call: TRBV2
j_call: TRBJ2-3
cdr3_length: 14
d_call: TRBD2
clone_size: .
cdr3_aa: CASSRAGVTDTQYF
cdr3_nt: TGTGCCAGCAGTAGGGCGGGAGTCACAGATACGCAGTATTTT

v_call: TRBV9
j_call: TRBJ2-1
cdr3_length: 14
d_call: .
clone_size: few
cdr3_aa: CASSVAGHYNEQFF
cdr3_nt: TGTGCCAGCAGCGTAGCGGGGCACTACAATGAGCAGTTCTTC

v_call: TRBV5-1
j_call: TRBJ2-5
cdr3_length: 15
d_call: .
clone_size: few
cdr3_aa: CASSLVLTAQETQYF
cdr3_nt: TGCGCCAGCAGCTTGGTACTGACGGCCCAAGAGACCCAGTACTTC

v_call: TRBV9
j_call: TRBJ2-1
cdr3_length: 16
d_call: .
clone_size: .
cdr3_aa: CASSVLDSVAYNEQFF
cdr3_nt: TGTGCCAGCAGCGTCTTAGACAGTGTGGCCTACAATGAGCAGTTCTTC

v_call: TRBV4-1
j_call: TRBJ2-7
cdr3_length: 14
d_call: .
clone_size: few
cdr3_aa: CASSQDEQSYEQYF
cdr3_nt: TGCGCCAGCAGCCAAGACGAACAGTCCTACGAGCAGTACTTC

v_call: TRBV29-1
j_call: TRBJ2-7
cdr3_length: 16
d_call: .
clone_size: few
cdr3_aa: CSVESVSTGPAYEQYF
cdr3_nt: TGCAGCGTTGAAAGTGTATCCACGGGGCCGGCCTACGAGCAGTACTTC

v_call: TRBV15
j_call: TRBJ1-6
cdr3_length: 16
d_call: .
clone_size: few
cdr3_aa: CATSRFQGLGNSPLHF
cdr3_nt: TGTGCCACCAGCAGATTCCAGGGGTTGGGTAATTCACCCCTCCACTTT

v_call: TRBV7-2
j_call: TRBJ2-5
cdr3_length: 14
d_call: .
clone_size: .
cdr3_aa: CASSLDPGTQTQYF
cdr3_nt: TGTGCCAGCAGCTTAGACCCCGGGACGCAGACCCAGTACTTC

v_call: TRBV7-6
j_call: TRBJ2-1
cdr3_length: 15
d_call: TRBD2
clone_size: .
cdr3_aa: CASSSISGRLYEQFF
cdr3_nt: TGTGCCAGCAGTTCGATTAGCGGGAGATTATACGAGCAGTTCTTC

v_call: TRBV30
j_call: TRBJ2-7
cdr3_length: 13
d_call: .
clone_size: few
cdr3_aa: CAWRPHQAYEQYF
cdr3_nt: TGTGCCTGGAGGCCCCACCAGGCCTACGAGCAGTACTTC

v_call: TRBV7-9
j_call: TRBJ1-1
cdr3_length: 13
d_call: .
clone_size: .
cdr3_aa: CASSLMVFTEAFF
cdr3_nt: TGTGCCAGCAGTCTTATGGTCTTCACTGAAGCTTTCTTT

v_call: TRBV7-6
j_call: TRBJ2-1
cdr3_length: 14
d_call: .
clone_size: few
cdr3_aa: CASSLLGGYNEQFF
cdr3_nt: TGTGCCAGCAGCTTATTAGGGGGGTACAATGAGCAGTTCTTC

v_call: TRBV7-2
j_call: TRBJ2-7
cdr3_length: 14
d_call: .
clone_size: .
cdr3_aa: CASRSGGSNYEQYF
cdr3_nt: TGTGCCAGCAGGTCCGGCGGAAGTAACTACGAGCAGTACTTC

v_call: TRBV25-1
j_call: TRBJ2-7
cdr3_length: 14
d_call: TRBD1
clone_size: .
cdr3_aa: CASHGQASSYEQYF
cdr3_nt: TGTGCCAGTCATGGACAGGCCTCCTCCTACGAGCAGTACTTC

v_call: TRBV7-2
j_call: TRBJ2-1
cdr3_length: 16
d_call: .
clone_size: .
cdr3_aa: CASSLAHASSYNEQFF
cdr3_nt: TGTGCCAGCAGCTTAGCCCACGCGAGCTCCTACAATGAGCAGTTCTTC

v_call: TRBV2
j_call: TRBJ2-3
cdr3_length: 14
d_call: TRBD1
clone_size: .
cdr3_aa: CASSAQGAGDTQYF
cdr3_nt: TGTGCCAGCAGCGCACAGGGGGCCGGAGATACGCAGTATTTT

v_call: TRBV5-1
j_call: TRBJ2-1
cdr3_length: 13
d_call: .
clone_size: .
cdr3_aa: CASSLEGSKIQFF
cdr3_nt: TGCGCCAGCAGCTTGGAGGGATCTAAGATTCAGTTCTTC

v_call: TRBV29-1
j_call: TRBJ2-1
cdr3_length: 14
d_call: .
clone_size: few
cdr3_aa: CSGGGQATYNEQFF
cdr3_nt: TGCAGCGGTGGTGGGCAGGCTACCTACAATGAGCAGTTCTTC

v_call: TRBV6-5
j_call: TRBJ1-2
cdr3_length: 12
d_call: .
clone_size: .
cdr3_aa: CASSYGHYGYTF
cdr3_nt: TGTGCCAGCAGTTACGGCCACTATGGCTACACCTTC

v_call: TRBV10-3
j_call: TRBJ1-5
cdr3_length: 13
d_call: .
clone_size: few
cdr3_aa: CAISPTGSQPQHF
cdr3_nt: TGTGCCATCAGTCCCACAGGGAGTCAGCCCCAGCATTTT

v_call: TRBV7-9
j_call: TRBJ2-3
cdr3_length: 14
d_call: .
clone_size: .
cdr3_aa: CASSLRTSTDTQYF
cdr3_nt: TGTGCCAGCAGCTTGAGAACTAGCACAGATACGCAGTATTTT

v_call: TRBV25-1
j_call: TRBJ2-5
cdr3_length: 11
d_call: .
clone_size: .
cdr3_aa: CASSTGVTQYF
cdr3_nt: TGTGCCAGCAGTACTGGGGTGACCCAGTACTTC

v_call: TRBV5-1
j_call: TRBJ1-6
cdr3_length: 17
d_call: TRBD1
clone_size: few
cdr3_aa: CASSLVPGGGKDSPLHF
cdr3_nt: TGCGCCAGCAGCTTGGTACCAGGGGGCGGTAAGGATTCACCCCTCCACTTT

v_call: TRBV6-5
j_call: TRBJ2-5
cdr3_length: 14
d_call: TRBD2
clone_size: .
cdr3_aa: CASSLLAGEETQYF
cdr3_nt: TGTGCCAGCAGCCTACTAGCGGGAGAAGAGACCCAGTACTTC

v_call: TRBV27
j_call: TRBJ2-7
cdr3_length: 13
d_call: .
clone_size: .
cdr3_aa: CASSFKQQYEQYF
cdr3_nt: TGTGCCAGCAGTTTTAAACAGCAATACGAGCAGTACTTC

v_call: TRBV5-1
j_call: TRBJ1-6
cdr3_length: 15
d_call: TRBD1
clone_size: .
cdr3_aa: CASSLETGVNLPLHF
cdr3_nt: TGCGCCAGCAGCTTGGAGACAGGGGTTAATCTTCCCCTCCACTTT

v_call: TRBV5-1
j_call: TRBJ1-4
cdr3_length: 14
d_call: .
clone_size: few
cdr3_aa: CASSLEGSGEKLFF
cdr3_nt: TGCGCCAGCAGCTTGGAAGGGTCGGGTGAAAAACTGTTTTTT

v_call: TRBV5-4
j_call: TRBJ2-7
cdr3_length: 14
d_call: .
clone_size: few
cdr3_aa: CASSLGGTIYEQYF
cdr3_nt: TGTGCCAGCAGCTTAGGGGGGACCATCTACGAGCAGTACTTC

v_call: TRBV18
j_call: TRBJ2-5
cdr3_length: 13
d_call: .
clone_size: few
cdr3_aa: CASSPGVRETQYF
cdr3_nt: TGTGCCAGCTCACCCGGGGTAAGAGAGACCCAGTACTTC

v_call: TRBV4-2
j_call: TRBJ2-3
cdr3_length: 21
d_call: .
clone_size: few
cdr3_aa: CASSQDRRGLGGGDRTDTQYF
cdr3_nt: TGTGCCAGCAGCCAAGATCGGCGTGGGCTCGGGGGTGGGGATAGAACAGATACGCAGTATTTT

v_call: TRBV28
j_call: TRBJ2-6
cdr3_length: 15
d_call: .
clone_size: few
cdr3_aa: CASSLLGAGANVLTF
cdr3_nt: TGTGCCAGCAGTTTATTAGGGGCCGGGGCCAACGTCCTGACTTTC

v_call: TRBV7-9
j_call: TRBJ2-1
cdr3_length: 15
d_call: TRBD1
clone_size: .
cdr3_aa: CASSFGTGSYNEQFF
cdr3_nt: TGTGCCAGCAGCTTCGGGACAGGGTCCTACAATGAGCAGTTCTTC

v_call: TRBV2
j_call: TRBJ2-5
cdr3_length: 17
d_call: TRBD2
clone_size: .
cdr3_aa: CASSLGQAGGGEETQYF
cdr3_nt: TGTGCCAGCAGTCTCGGGCAGGCGGGAGGAGGGGAAGAGACCCAGTACTTC

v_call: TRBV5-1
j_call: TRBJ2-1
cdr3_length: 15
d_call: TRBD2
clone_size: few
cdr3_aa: CASSASGGSYNEQFF
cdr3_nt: TGCGCCAGCAGCGCTAGCGGGGGTTCCTACAATGAGCAGTTCTTC

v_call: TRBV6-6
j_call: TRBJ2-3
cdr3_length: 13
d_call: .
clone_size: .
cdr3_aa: CASIPEYTDTQYF
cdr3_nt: TGTGCCAGCATTCCGGAATACACAGATACGCAGTATTTT

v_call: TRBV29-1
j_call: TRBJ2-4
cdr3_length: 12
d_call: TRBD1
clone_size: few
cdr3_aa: CSVQTGGNIQYF
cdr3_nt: TGCAGCGTCCAGACAGGGGGGAACATTCAGTACTTC

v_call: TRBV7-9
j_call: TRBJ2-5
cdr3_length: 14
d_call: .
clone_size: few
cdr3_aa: CASSPGRPQETQYF
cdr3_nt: TGTGCCAGCAGCCCCGGGCGGCCCCAAGAGACCCAGTACTTC

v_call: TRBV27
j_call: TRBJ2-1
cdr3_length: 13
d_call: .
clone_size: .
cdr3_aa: CASSPTGTPTGIF
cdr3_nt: TGTGCCAGCAGTCCGACAGGTACCCCCACCGGGATCTTC

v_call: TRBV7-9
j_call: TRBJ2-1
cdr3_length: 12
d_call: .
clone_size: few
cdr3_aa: CASSLGVEEQFF
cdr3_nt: TGTGCCAGCAGCTTAGGGGTGGAGGAGCAGTTCTTC

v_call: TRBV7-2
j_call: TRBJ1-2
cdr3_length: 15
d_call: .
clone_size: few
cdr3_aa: CASSPRTQGGYGYTF
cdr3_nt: TGTGCCAGCAGCCCCAGGACACAAGGGGGCTATGGCTACACCTTC

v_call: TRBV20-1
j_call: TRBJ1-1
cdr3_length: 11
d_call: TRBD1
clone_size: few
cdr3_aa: CSALDRTRAFF
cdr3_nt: TGCAGTGCCCTGGACAGGACCAGAGCTTTCTTT

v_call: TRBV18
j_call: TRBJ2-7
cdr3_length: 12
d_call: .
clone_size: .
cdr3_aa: CASSLGGIEQYF
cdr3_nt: TGTGCCAGCTCGTTGGGCGGGATCGAGCAGTACTTC

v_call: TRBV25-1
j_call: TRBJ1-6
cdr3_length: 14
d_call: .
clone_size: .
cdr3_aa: CASSEQVAPSPLHF
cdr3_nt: TGTGCCAGCAGTGAGCAGGTGGCCCCTTCACCCCTCCACTTT

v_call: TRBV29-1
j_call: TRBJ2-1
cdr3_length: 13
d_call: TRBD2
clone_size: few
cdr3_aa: CSVAGLADREQFF
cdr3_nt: TGCAGCGTTGCGGGACTAGCGGATAGAGAGCAGTTCTTC

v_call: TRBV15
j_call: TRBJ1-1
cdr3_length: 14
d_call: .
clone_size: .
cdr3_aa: CAVIDSPLNTEAFF
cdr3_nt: TGTGCAGTCATCGACAGCCCACTGAACACTGAAGCTTTCTTT

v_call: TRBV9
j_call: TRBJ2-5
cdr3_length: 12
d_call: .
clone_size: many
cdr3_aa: CASSSRGETQYF
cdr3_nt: TGTGCCAGCAGCTCGAGGGGAGAGACCCAGTACTTC

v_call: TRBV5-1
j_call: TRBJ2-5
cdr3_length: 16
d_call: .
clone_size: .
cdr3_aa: CASSLGDQGWGETQYF
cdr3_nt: TGCGCCAGCAGCCTGGGGGACCAAGGATGGGGAGAGACCCAGTACTTC

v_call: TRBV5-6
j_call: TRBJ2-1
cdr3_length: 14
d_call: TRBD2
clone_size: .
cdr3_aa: CASSSSGIVNEQFF
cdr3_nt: TGTGCCAGCAGCTCTAGCGGGATAGTAAATGAGCAGTTCTTC